This T cell receptor beta chain was obtained from a study of cytomegalovirus exposure and HLA in healthy donors. Trimming took off 2 bases at V and 2 bases at J, with 13 bases between the two ends. Germline CDR1 reads ENHRY; CDR2 reads SYGVKD. CDR3 length equals 15 residues. The PCR used 60 Vbeta and 13 Jbeta primers. Sequencing was performed with immunoSEQ multiplex PCR; in TCRdb, only in-frame clones are kept and a portion is missing. The sample includes over 40,000 clones. The sequence was collected from a man between 25 and 39 years old in good health and CMV-seronegative. The genes are TRBV10-3 and TRBJ2-7; maybe TRBD1 (6 bases). The sequenced sample was PBMCs. The CDR3 DNA follows: TGTGCCATCAGTGAGGAACACAGGGCCACCTACGAGCAGTACTTC. Encoded protein: CAISEEHRATYEQYF.